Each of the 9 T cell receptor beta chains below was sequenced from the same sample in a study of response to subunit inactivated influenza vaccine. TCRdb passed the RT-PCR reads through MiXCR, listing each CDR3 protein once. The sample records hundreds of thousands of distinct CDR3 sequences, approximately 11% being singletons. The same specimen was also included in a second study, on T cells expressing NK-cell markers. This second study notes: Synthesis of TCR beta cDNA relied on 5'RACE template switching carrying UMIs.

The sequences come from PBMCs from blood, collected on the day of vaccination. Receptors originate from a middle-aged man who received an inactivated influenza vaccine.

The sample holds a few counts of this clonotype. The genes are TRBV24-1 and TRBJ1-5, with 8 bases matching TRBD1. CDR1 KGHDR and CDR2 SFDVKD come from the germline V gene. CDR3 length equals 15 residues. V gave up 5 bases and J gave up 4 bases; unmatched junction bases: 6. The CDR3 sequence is CATSVAGGENQPQHF. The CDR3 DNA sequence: TGTGCCACCAGTGTGGCAGGGGGCGAGAATCAGCCCCAGCATTTT.

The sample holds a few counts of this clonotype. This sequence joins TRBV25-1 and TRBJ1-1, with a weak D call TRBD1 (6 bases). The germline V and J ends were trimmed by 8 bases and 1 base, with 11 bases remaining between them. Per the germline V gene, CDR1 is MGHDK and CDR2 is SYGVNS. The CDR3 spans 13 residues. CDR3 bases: TGTGCCAGCCGTGTGGACAGGAACACTGAAGCTTTCTTT. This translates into CASRVDRNTEAFF.

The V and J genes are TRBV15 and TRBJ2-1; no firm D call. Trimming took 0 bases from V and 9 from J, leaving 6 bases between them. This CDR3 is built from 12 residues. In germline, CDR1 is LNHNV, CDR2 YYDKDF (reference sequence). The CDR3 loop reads CATSRDVSEQFF. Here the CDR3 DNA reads TGTGCCACCAGCAGAGACGTGAGTGAGCAGTTCTTC.

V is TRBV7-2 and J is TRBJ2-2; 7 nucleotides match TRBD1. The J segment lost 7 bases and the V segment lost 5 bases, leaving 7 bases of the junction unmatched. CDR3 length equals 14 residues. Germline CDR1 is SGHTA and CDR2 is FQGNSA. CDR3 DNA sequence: TGTGCCAGCAGCCCCGCGTGGACAGGCGGGGAGCTGTTTTTT. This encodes CASSPAWTGGELFF.

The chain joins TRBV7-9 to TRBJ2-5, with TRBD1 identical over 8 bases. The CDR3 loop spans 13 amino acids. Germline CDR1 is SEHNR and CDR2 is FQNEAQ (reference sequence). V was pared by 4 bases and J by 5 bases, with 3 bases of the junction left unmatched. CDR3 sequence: CASSSGGPETQYF. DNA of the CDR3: TGTGCCAGCAGCTCAGGGGGCCCGGAGACCCAGTACTTC.

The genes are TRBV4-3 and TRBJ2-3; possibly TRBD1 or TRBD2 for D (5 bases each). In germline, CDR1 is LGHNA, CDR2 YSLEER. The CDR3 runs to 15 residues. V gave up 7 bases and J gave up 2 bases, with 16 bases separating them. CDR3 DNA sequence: TGCGCCAGCACCCCATATGCCGGGGCCACAGATACGCAGTATTTT. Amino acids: CASTPYAGATDTQYF.

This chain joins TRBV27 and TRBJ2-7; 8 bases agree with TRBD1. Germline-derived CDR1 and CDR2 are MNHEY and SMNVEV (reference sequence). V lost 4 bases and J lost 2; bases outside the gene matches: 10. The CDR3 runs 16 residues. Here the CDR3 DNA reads TGTGCCAGCAGTTCCCAGGGGGCGAGGGCCGCCTACGAGCAGTACTTC. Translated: CASSSQGARAAYEQYF.

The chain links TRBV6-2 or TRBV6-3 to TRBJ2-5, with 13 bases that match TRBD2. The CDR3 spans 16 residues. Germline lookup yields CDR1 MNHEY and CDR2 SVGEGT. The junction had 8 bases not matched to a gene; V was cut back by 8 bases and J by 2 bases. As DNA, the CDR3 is TGTGCCAGCTCACTGACTAGCGGGGGGTTACAAGAGACCCAGTACTTC. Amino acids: CASSLTSGGLQETQYF.

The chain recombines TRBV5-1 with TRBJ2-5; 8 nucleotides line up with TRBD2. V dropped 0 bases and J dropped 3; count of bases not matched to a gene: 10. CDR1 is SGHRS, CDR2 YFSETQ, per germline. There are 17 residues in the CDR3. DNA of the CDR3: TGCGCCAGCAGCTTGGGCCCCGGGGGGGGACGGAAAGAGACCCAGTACTTC. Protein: CASSLGPGGGRKETQYF. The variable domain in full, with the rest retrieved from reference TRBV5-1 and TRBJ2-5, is KAGVTQTPRYLIKTRGQQVTLSCSPISGHRSVSWYQQTPGQGLQFLFEYFSETQRNKGNFPGRFSGRQFSNSRSEMNVSTLELGDSALYLCASSLGPGGGRKETQYFGPGTRLLVL.